The 31 T cell receptor beta chains in this list originate from one sample, sequenced in a study of control samples from healthy donors and cancer patients. Some clones are missing from TCRdb's copy, which holds only in-frame ones; the method was immunoSEQ multiplex PCR. This table has 150,000 to 200,000 clones, about 91% appearing once. Sequences were obtained from blood. Source of these receptors: a woman aged 35 to 49 in good health.

The chain employs TRBV29-1 and TRBJ1-3; 9 nucleotides align to TRBD1. The CDR3 has 15 residues. Trimming cost V 4 bases and J 2 bases; bases outside gene matches: 6. The germline V gene has CDR1 SQVTM and CDR2 ANQGSEA. As DNA, the CDR3 is TGCAGCGTTGCCCTACAGGGGGCAACTGGAAACACCATATATTTT. Translation: CSVALQGATGNTIYF.

The chain recombines TRBV5-5 with TRBJ1-4, with D uncertain. V lost 2 bases and J lost 4, with 15 bases in between. This CDR3 spans 16 amino acids. The germline gives CDR1 SGHKS, CDR2 YYEKEE (reference sequence). In DNA, the CDR3 is TGTGCCAGCAGCTTTTCGACAACAGAGGGTAATGAAAAACTGTTTTTT. This translates into CASSFSTTEGNEKLFF.

This chain joins TRBV11-3 and TRBJ2-2; TRBD1 matches 8 bases. The V and J ends lost 4 bases and 2 bases, in that order; junction bases with no gene match: 6. Germline values: CDR1 SGHNT, CDR2 YENEEA. The CDR3 runs to 16 residues. Here the CDR3 DNA reads TGTGCCAGCAGCTCCCGGACAGGGAAAAACACCGGGGAGCTGTTTTTT. This sequence encodes CASSSRTGKNTGELFF.

The chain joins TRBV10-3 to TRBJ2-7; 7 bases agree with TRBD2. Germline V gene data show CDR1 as ENHRY and CDR2 as SYGVKD. The J segment lost 1 base and the V segment lost 10 bases, leaving 4 bases of the junction unmatched. The CDR3 is made up of 12 amino acids. The CDR3 DNA reads TGTGCCACCGGGGGGAAATCCTACGAGCAGTACTTC. Translation gives CATGGKSYEQYF.

The chain is built from TRBV5-1 and TRBJ2-5; 8 bases are shared with TRBD2. The CDR3 is made up of 16 amino acids. V dropped 4 bases and J dropped 5; count of bases not matched to a gene: 13. CDR1 is SGHRS, CDR2 YFSETQ, per germline. The CDR3 nucleotides read TGCGCCAGCAGCGGGATAAGACGGGGGGGCCGGGAGACCCAGTACTTC. It yields the protein CASSGIRRGGRETQYF. The variable domain in full, with the rest retrieved from reference TRBV5-1 and TRBJ2-5, is KAGVTQTPRYLIKTRGQQVTLSCSPISGHRSVSWYQQTPGQGLQFLFEYFSETQRNKGNFPGRFSGRQFSNSRSEMNVSTLELGDSALYLCASSGIRRGGRETQYFGPGTRLLVL.

Only a few counts were recorded for this clone. The chain employs TRBV7-9 and TRBJ1-2, with 10 bases identical to TRBD1. Germline CDR1 reads SEHNR; CDR2 reads FQNEAQ (reference sequence). Trimming cost V 3 bases and J 6 bases; bases outside gene matches: 7. The CDR3 covers 15 residues. CDR3 protein: CASSLKGQGSNGYTF. The CDR3 DNA reads TGTGCCAGCAGCTTGAAGGGACAGGGGTCTAATGGCTACACCTTC.

The rearrangement joins TRBV19 to TRBJ1-1, with 11 bases lining up with TRBD1. Per the germline V gene, CDR1 is LNHDA and CDR2 is SQIVND (reference sequence). This CDR3 is built from 16 residues. With 5 bases clipped from V and 0 bases from J, the junction kept 5 bases outside the gene matches. The CDR3 protein is CASSPRTGGMNTEAFF. The CDR3 nucleotides read TGTGCCAGTAGTCCGAGGACAGGGGGCATGAACACTGAAGCTTTCTTT.

In its sample, this clone was seen once. The V call is TRBV7-2, the J call TRBJ2-5; D ambiguous. The CDR3 totals 15 residues. The germline CDR1 and CDR2 sequences are SGHTA and FQGNSA. Deletions cut 5 bases from V and 2 bases from J, with 15 bases between. DNA for the CDR3: TGTGCCAGCAGCGAAGCCTATACCCCACAAGAGACCCAGTACTTC. This gives the protein CASSEAYTPQETQYF. Combining the CDR3 with reference TRBV7-2 and TRBJ2-5 gives the whole variable domain GAGVSQSPSNKVTEKGKDVELRCDPISGHTALYWYRQSLGQGLEFLIYFQGNSAPDKSGLPSDRFSAERTGGSVSTLTIQRTQQEDSAVYLCASSEAYTPQETQYFGPGTRLLVL.

The V gene is TRBV4-1, the J gene TRBJ2-5; tentatively, D is TRBD2 (5 bases). In germline, CDR1 is MGHRA, CDR2 YSYEKL. This CDR3 has 17 amino acids. Trimming shortened V by 2 bases and J by 2 bases, and 18 bases separated the two germline ends. The CDR3 DNA reads TGCGCCAGCAGCCAAACTCTAGCTTGGGGTCATCAAGAGACCCAGTACTTC. Translation gives CASSQTLAWGHQETQYF.

V gene TRBV6-5 combines with J gene TRBJ1-2; 9 positions match TRBD1. Germline-derived CDR1 and CDR2 are MNHEY and SVGAGI. After removal of 7 bases from V and 9 bases from J, the junction contained 12 bases not matched to a gene. The CDR3 runs 14 residues. CDR3 sequence reads: CASTLLGTGISYTF. CDR3 DNA: TGTGCCAGCACTTTGCTAGGGACAGGGATTAGCTACACCTTC.

This clone was seen only a few times. The chain employs TRBV5-5 and TRBJ1-4; 7 positions match TRBD1. J was trimmed by 5 bases and V by 7 bases; bases with no gene match: 8. The germline V gene encodes CDR1 SGHKS and CDR2 YYEKEE (reference sequence). This CDR3 is built from 14 residues. CDR3 DNA sequence: TGTGCCAGCGCACGGGGACAGCTAAATGAAAAACTGTTTTTT. Translating it yields CASARGQLNEKLFF.

The table lists this clone with a count of one. V usage is TRBV11-2 and J usage is TRBJ1-2; D is possibly TRBD1 (5 bases). Per the germline V gene, CDR1 is SGHAT and CDR2 is FQNNGV. Trimming cost V 4 bases and J 3 bases, with 18 bases left between them. This CDR3 spans 16 amino acids. The CDR3 sequence is CASSSGGWGQDYGYTF. CDR3 DNA: TGTGCCAGCAGCTCCGGGGGGTGGGGCCAGGACTATGGCTACACCTTC.

The CDR3 is CASRDDSGNTIYF. The CDR3 DNA follows: TGTGCCAGCAGGGACGACTCTGGAAACACCATATATTTT. This chain joins TRBV7-6 and TRBJ1-3; D remains ambiguous. The CDR3 contains 13 residues. Germline V gene sequence: CDR1 SGHVS, CDR2 FNYEAQ. V was clipped by 6 bases and J by 0 bases, with 6 bases between them.

The V call is TRBV7-9, the J call TRBJ1-1, with D unclear. CDR1 and CDR2 from the germline V gene are SEHNR and FQNEAQ (reference sequence). CDR3 length: 15 residues. V lost 5 bases and J 1 base, leaving 14 bases between the germline ends. CDR3 DNA sequence: TGTGCCAGCAGCCCGCCGGTCAGACGGAACACTGAAGCTTTCTTT. The encoded protein is CASSPPVRRNTEAFF.

V gene TRBV5-6 combines with J gene TRBJ2-6; D might be TRBD1 (5 bases). The CDR3 totals 14 residues. Germline-derived CDR1 and CDR2 are SGHDT and YYEEEE. Trimming cost V 4 bases and J 2 bases, with 7 bases left between them. CDR3: CASSPGTGANVLTF. The CDR3 bases are TGTGCCAGCAGCCCAGGGACTGGGGCCAACGTCCTGACTTTC.

The chain combines TRBV5-1 with TRBJ2-1; no reliable D call. CDR1 is SGHRS and CDR2 is YFSETQ in the germline V gene. CDR3 size: 12 residues. Trimming shortened V by 4 bases and J by 9 bases, and 11 bases separated the two germline ends. CDR3 nucleotide sequence: TGCGCCAGCAGCCCCACACTGACTGAGCAGTTCTTC. Protein product: CASSPTLTEQFF.

This chain connects TRBV6-2 or TRBV6-3 to TRBJ1-1; D is possibly TRBD1 (6 bases). The germline V gene has CDR1 MNHEY and CDR2 SVGEGT. V was clipped by 6 bases and J by 11 bases, with 19 bases between them. The CDR3 is 13 amino acids. The CDR3 coding sequence is TGTGCCAGCAGCCCGGCGGCGGGGGGCTGGGCTTTCTTT. As protein: CASSPAAGGWAFF.

A few counts support this clone. This chain connects TRBV7-3 to TRBJ2-7; TRBD1 or TRBD2 may be the D gene (5 bases each). V was trimmed by 1 base and J by 0 bases, leaving 7 bases between them. CDR3 size: 14 residues. Per germline, CDR1 SGHTA and CDR2 FQGTGA. CDR3 region: CASSLIGTSYEQYF. CDR3 nucleotide sequence: TGTGCCAGCAGCTTAATTGGGACCTCCTACGAGCAGTACTTC. Complete variable domain (other parts from reference TRBV7-3 and TRBJ2-7): GAGVSQTPSNKVTEKGKYVELRCDPISGHTALYWYRQSLGQGPEFLIYFQGTGAADDSGLPNDRFFAVRPEGSVSTLKIQRTERGDSAVYLCASSLIGTSYEQYFGPGTRLTVT.

The chain combines TRBV15 with TRBJ2-3; 7 bases match TRBD2. Germline V gene sequence: CDR1 LNHNV, CDR2 YYDKDF (reference sequence). The J segment lost 5 bases and the V segment lost 10 bases, leaving 6 bases of the junction unmatched. The CDR3 contains 12 residues. The CDR3: CAIQERGDTQYF. The CDR3 nucleotides read TGTGCCATCCAGGAGCGGGGAGATACGCAGTATTTT.

CDR3 in amino acids: CASSPAAGGNYEQYF. The CDR3 DNA reads TGCGCCAGCAGCCCCGCGGCGGGGGGAAACTACGAGCAGTACTTC. The chain recombines TRBV5-1 with TRBJ2-7, with 8 nucleotides matching TRBD2. Germline trimming cut 4 bases from V and 3 bases from J; bases unmatched to any gene: 9. The length of the CDR3 is 15 residues. Per the germline V gene, CDR1 is SGHRS and CDR2 is YFSETQ.

The DNA of the CDR3 is TGTGCCAGCAGTTATTCCGGCAGGGGCTCTGAAGCTTTCTTT. Amino acid sequence: CASSYSGRGSEAFF. The gene calls are TRBV6-5 and TRBJ1-1; D is possibly TRBD1 (6 bases). With 3 bases removed from V and 6 bases from J, the gap between germline ends came to 14 bases. Germline V lookup: CDR1 MNHEY, CDR2 SVGAGI. The CDR3 totals 14 residues.

A single count supports this clone. The V gene is TRBV15, the J gene TRBJ2-1; 9 bases align to TRBD1. Per germline, CDR1 LNHNV and CDR2 YYDKDF (reference sequence). V shed 0 bases and J 9 bases; nucleotides not matched to a gene: 12. This CDR3 comprises 17 residues. The DNA for the CDR3 is TGTGCCACCAGCAGAGAGCTCAGGGACAGGGCGGCCCTTGAGCAGTTCTTC. Its translation is CATSRELRDRAALEQFF.

The J gene is TRBJ1-3, the V gene TRBV12-3 or TRBV12-4, with D uncertain. Trimming took 5 bases from V and 4 from J, leaving 9 bases between them. The CDR3 is 13 residues long. The CDR3 nucleotides read TGTGCCAGCAGTAGAGGGATAGGAAACACCATATATTTT. Protein product: CASSRGIGNTIYF.

This sequence joins TRBV2 and TRBJ1-5; tentatively, D is TRBD1 (5 bases). CDR3 length equals 13 residues. Germline lookup yields CDR1 SNHLY and CDR2 FYNNEI. Trimming took off 6 bases at V and 1 base at J, with 7 bases between the two ends. CDR3 loop: CASSWDSNQPQHF. DNA for the CDR3: TGTGCCAGCAGCTGGGACAGCAATCAGCCCCAGCATTTT.

The chain has TRBV29-1 and TRBJ1-3; D perhaps matches TRBD1 (6 bases). Germline values: CDR1 SQVTM, CDR2 ANQGSEA. V was pared by 2 bases and J by 0 bases, with 11 bases between. The CDR3 runs 15 residues. CDR3 residues: CSVEQGSTSGNTIYF. The CDR3 DNA reads TGCAGCGTTGAACAGGGGTCCACCTCTGGAAACACCATATATTTT.

The V and J genes are TRBV5-1 and TRBJ1-2; 7 positions match TRBD1. The trim removed 0 bases at V and 3 bases at J, leaving 8 bases unmatched. Germline lookup yields CDR1 SGHRS and CDR2 YFSETQ. The CDR3 spans 16 residues. In DNA form, the CDR3 reads TGCGCCAGCAGCTTGGCCGCACAGGGGAGGGACTATGGCTACACCTTC. Its protein is CASSLAAQGRDYGYTF.

The gene calls are TRBV19 and TRBJ1-5; D may be TRBD1 (6 bases). In germline, CDR1 is LNHDA, CDR2 SQIVND (reference sequence). V dropped 6 bases and J dropped 6 bases, with 15 bases sitting between them. There are 14 residues in the CDR3. The CDR3 spells CASSPGRGGQPQHF. In nucleotides, the CDR3 is TGTGCCAGTAGCCCGGGCAGGGGAGGTCAGCCCCAGCATTTT.

The V gene is TRBV6-7, the J gene TRBJ1-6, with D unresolved. TRBV6-7 belongs to the ORF category, with a function that is uncertain. V gave up 6 bases and J gave up 1 base, with 10 bases separating them. The length of the CDR3 is 15 residues. DNA of the CDR3: TGTGCCAGCAGCCCGCGCGGGTCCTATAATTCACCCCTCCACTTT. Its translation: CASSPRGSYNSPLHF.

The CDR3 coding sequence is TGCGCCAGCAGCCAAGTTACACCCAATGAAGCTTTCTTT. This translates into CASSQVTPNEAFF. The rearrangement uses TRBV4-1 and TRBJ1-1, with D uncertain. Trimming cost V 1 base and J 7 bases, with 10 bases left between them. The CDR3 covers 13 residues. Germline CDR1 reads MGHRA; CDR2 reads YSYEKL.

The chain is built from TRBV6-5 and TRBJ1-1; 7 nucleotides align to TRBD1. The germline CDR1 and CDR2 sequences are MNHEY and SVGAGI. This CDR3 spans 16 amino acids. The ends lost 4 bases at V and 0 bases at J; junction bases unmatched: 8. CDR3 bases: TGTGCCAGCAGTTTTACAGGGGAGGAAGTGAACACTGAAGCTTTCTTT. Its translation: CASSFTGEEVNTEAFF.

The rearrangement joins TRBV25-1 to TRBJ1-1; D may be TRBD1 (5 bases). The CDR3 is 14 amino acids. Germline CDR1 is MGHDK and CDR2 is SYGVNS. V lost 3 bases and J lost 11, with 19 bases in between. CDR3 DNA: TGTGCCAGCAGTGATTCCCAGGGATTAGGGGTCGCTTTCTTT. Its translation is CASSDSQGLGVAFF.